This TCR beta chain was captured by sequencing in a study of CD8 T cells in ankylosing spondylitis. TCRdb re-called the 5' RACE reads with MiXCR, one entry per CDR3 protein. This sample has around 250,000 distinct CDR3 sequences; roughly a tenth occur once, and the top ten carry 6.8%. The CDR3 is 15 residues long. Germline CDR1 is SGHRS and CDR2 is YFSETQ. Unmatched junction bases numbered 2, after V lost 2 bases and J lost 3 bases. This clonotype appeared many times. The sample consisted of blood, either unsorted or a sorted T cell fraction (not recorded which). The rearrangement joins TRBV5-1 to TRBJ2-1; TRBD1 matches 10 bases. The TCR was taken from a male donor with ankylosing spondylitis or in good health (not recorded which). CDR3 sequence: CASSLGDRGYNEQFF. The CDR3 nucleotides read TGCGCCAGCAGCTTAGGGGACAGGGGCTACAATGAGCAGTTCTTC.